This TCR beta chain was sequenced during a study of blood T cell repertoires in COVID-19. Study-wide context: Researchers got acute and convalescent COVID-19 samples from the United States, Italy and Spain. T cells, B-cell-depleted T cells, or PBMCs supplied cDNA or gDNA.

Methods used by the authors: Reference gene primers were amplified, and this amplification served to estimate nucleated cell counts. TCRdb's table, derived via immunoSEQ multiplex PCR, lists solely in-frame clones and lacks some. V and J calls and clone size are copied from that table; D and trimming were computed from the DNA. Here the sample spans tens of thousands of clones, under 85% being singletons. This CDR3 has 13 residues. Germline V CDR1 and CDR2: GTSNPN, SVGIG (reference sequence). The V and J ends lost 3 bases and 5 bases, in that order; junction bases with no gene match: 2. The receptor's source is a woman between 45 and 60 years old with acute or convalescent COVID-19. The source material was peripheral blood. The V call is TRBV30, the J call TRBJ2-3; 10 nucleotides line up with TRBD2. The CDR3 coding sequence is TGTGCCTGGAGATCTAGCGGGAGAGATACGCAGTATTTT. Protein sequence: CAWRSSGRDTQYF.